These 30 T cell receptor beta chains were sequenced from one sample in a study of response to subunit inactivated influenza vaccine. TCRdb reprocessed the RT-PCR reads via MiXCR and lists one record per CDR3 protein. Of 650,000 to 800,000 distinct CDR3 sequences detected, roughly 20% appear once; the ten largest clones hold roughly 11%. The input for sequencing was PBMCs from blood, taken about 5 days after vaccination. These receptors came from a man aged 45-65 years who received an inactivated influenza vaccine.

This clonotype came up a few times. CDR3 sequence: CASRQEQLNTEAFF. The CDR3 DNA sequence: TGTGCCAGCAGACAGGAACAGTTGAACACTGAAGCTTTCTTT. The chain couples TRBV2 to TRBJ1-1, with D tentatively TRBD1 (5 bases). V dropped 6 bases and J dropped 0 bases, with 11 bases sitting between them. Germline CDR1 is SNHLY and CDR2 is FYNNEI. The CDR3 is made up of 14 amino acids.

This clonotype was detected a few times. This rearrangement joins TRBV3-1 to TRBJ2-5, with 15 bases aligning to TRBD2. The CDR3 extends over 17 amino acids. Germline trimming cut 1 base from V and 5 bases from J; bases unmatched to any gene: 5. The V gene's germline CDR1 is LGHDT and CDR2 YNNKEL (reference sequence). In DNA form, the CDR3 reads TGTGCCAGCAGCCAAGGGACTAGCGGGAGGGCCGGGGAGACCCAGTACTTC. It codes for CASSQGTSGRAGETQYF.

The sample holds many counts of this clonotype. This chain joins TRBV12-3 or TRBV12-4 and TRBJ2-1; 10 nucleotides match TRBD2. The trim removed 3 bases at V and 4 bases at J, leaving 0 bases unmatched. CDR3 length: 14 residues. CDR3 nucleotides: TGTGCCAGCAGTTTGACTAGCGGGTACAATGAGCAGTTCTTC. It is translated as CASSLTSGYNEQFF.

This clonotype was observed a few times. The CDR3 is CASSGTSGPTSTDTQYF. For the CDR3, the DNA is TGTGCCAGTTCCGGGACTAGCGGGCCTACTAGCACAGATACGCAGTATTTT. The chain links TRBV12-3 or TRBV12-4 to TRBJ2-3; 12 bases match TRBD2. Losses at the gene ends were 9 bases for V and 0 bases for J; bases not matched to a gene: 10. The CDR3 runs 17 residues.

The V call is TRBV6-2 or TRBV6-3, the J call TRBJ2-3, with D unclear. CDR3 size: 15 residues. The V and J ends lost 11 bases and 6 bases respectively, with 24 bases between them. The germline V gene has CDR1 MNHEY and CDR2 SVGEGT. CDR3 DNA: TGTGCCGACTCCGTAGGTTTACTACAGCAGGATACGCAGTATTTT. It translates to CADSVGLLQQDTQYF.

On this clonotype itself: At one boundary the junction diverges from the germline segment, which might be a read error. The V gene is TRBV15, the J gene TRBJ2-7; 10 nucleotides match TRBD2. Per germline, CDR1 LNHNV and CDR2 YYDKDF (reference sequence). This CDR3 is built from 14 residues. This CDR3 reads CATSILAGAAEQNF. The CDR3 DNA sequence: TGTGCCACCAGCATCCTAGCGGGGGCTGCCGAGCAGAACTTC. Complete variable domain (other parts from reference TRBV15 and TRBJ2-7): DAMVIQNPRYQVTQFGKPVTLSCSQTLNHNVMYWYQQKSSQAPKLLFHYYDKDFNNEADTPDNFQSRRPNTSFCFLDIRSPGLGDTAMYLCATSILAGAAEQNFGPGTRLTVT.

The chain joins TRBV5-1 to TRBJ2-5, with D maybe TRBD1 (6 bases). Germline CDR1 is SGHRS and CDR2 is YFSETQ. The CDR3 has 13 residues. V was clipped by 6 bases and J by 5 bases, with 14 bases between them. The CDR3 reads CASNLGRGETQYF. For the CDR3, the DNA is TGCGCCAGCAACCTGGGCAGGGGTGAGACCCAGTACTTC. Together with reference TRBV5-1 and TRBJ2-5, the CDR3 gives the full variable domain: KAGVTQTPRYLIKTRGQQVTLSCSPISGHRSVSWYQQTPGQGLQFLFEYFSETQRNKGNFPGRFSGRQFSNSRSEMNVSTLELGDSALYLCASNLGRGETQYFGPGTRLLVL.

This clonotype came up a few times. V usage is TRBV6-1 and J usage is TRBJ2-1; 10 bases line up with TRBD2. The germline V gene encodes CDR1 MNHNS and CDR2 SASEGT. The CDR3 totals 15 residues. Trimming removed 6 bases from V and 4 bases from J; junction bases left unmatched: 6. This chain's CDR3 is CASRVWTSGYNEQFF. CDR3 DNA: TGTGCCAGCAGGGTCTGGACTAGCGGTTACAATGAGCAGTTCTTC.

Comments on this clonotype: The final CDR3 position lacks the conserved phenylalanine or tryptophan, pointing to a likely read error. The chain joins TRBV12-3 or TRBV12-4 to TRBJ2-5; 14 bases line up with TRBD2. V shed 5 bases, J shed 5 bases, and the junction held 7 bases outside the gene matches. The CDR3 covers 16 residues. CDR3 bases: TGTGCCAGCAGTCGACTAGCGGGGGGGCTCTGGGAGACCCAGTACTTA. It encodes CASSRLAGGLWETQYL.

This clonotype appeared a few times. V is TRBV27 and J is TRBJ1-6; D is unclear. This CDR3 has 16 amino acids. Germline lookup yields CDR1 MNHEY and CDR2 SMNVEV (reference sequence). The germline V and J ends were trimmed by 5 bases and 6 bases, with 17 bases remaining between them. CDR3 coding DNA: TGTGCCAGCAGTACAATACCGACACGACTTAATTCACCCCTCCACTTT. Protein: CASSTIPTRLNSPLHF.

This chain links TRBV5-1 with TRBJ2-3, with D perhaps matching TRBD1 or TRBD2 (5 bases each). Trimming shortened V by 0 bases and J by 2 bases, and 16 bases separated the two germline ends. The CDR3 spans 17 residues. The V gene's germline CDR1 is SGHRS and CDR2 YFSETQ. DNA of the CDR3: TGCGCCAGCAGCTTGGGTCGAGTGGGACGGTTCACAGATACGCAGTATTTT. Residues: CASSLGRVGRFTDTQYF.

This clonotype occurred a few times. The rearrangement uses TRBV6-5 and TRBJ1-5, with a weak D call TRBD1 (6 bases). Germline loops: CDR1 MNHEY, CDR2 SVGAGI. V was clipped by 1 base and J by 3 bases, with 13 bases between them. CDR3 length equals 16 residues. The CDR3 reads CASSYWDPGDNQPQHF. The CDR3 nucleotides read TGTGCCAGCAGTTACTGGGACCCAGGGGACAATCAGCCCCAGCATTTT.

This clonotype was observed a few times. The rearrangement links TRBV25-1 to TRBJ2-6; D gene ambiguous. CDR3 length: 15 amino acids. With 4 bases removed from V and 0 bases from J, the gap between germline ends came to 7 bases. In germline, CDR1 is MGHDK, CDR2 SYGVNS. CDR3: CASSGVFSGANVLTF. The CDR3 nucleotides read TGTGCCAGCAGTGGGGTCTTCTCTGGGGCCAACGTCCTGACTTTC.

This clonotype was seen more than once but under ten times. The chain recombines TRBV27 with TRBJ2-5; 12 bases fit TRBD2. Unmatched junction bases numbered 8, after V lost 5 bases and J lost 4 bases. The CDR3 is 16 amino acids. Germline V gene sequence: CDR1 MNHEY, CDR2 SMNVEV (reference sequence). The CDR3 loop is CASSETTSGRGETQYF. For the CDR3, the DNA is TGTGCCAGCAGTGAAACGACTAGCGGGAGAGGAGAGACCCAGTACTTC.

The chain is built from TRBV4-2 and TRBJ2-2; D uncertain. In germline, CDR1 is LGHNA, CDR2 YNFKEQ. This CDR3 is built from 15 residues. The ends were cut back, 4 bases at V and 4 bases at J, with 13 bases in the middle. CDR3 in DNA: TGTGCCAGCAGCCGCACAAGCAGACCCACCGGGGAGCTGTTTTTT. Its protein is CASSRTSRPTGELFF.

This chain links TRBV9 with TRBJ2-2, with 9 bases fitting TRBD2. In germline, CDR1 is SGDLS, CDR2 YYNGEE. The CDR3 totals 16 residues. The ends lost 0 bases at V and 5 bases at J; junction bases unmatched: 5. In DNA, the CDR3 is TGTGCCAGCAGCGTAGCGGCTAGCGGGGAAACCGGGGAGCTGTTTTTT. Its translation is CASSVAASGETGELFF.

CDR3 sequence: CASSLDRGLNEQFF. In DNA, the CDR3 is TGTGCCAGCAGTTTAGACAGGGGGCTCAATGAGCAGTTCTTC. The rearrangement links TRBV12-3 or TRBV12-4 to TRBJ2-1; TRBD1 aligns across 9 bases. The CDR3 contains 14 residues. With V trimmed by 1 base and J by 6 bases, 1 base remained unmatched.

The chain combines TRBV7-8 with TRBJ2-7, with 8 bases lining up with TRBD1. The CDR3 extends over 17 amino acids. CDR1 and CDR2 (germline): SGHVS, FQNEAQ. J was trimmed by 3 bases and V by 2 bases; bases with no gene match: 12. The CDR3 DNA reads as TGTGCCAGCAGCTTACCGTATAAGGACAGGGCCAACTACGAGCAGTACTTC. Translating it yields CASSLPYKDRANYEQYF.

This clonotype was detected a few times. The chain has TRBV20-1 and TRBJ1-2; no reliable D call. The V and J ends lost 6 bases and 2 bases respectively, with 10 bases between them. The CDR3 runs to 12 residues. In germline, CDR1 is DFQATT, CDR2 SNEGSKA (reference sequence). CDR3 sequence (DNA): TGCAGTGCGGATTGGCCCAACTATGGCTACACCTTC. Translated: CSADWPNYGYTF.

This clonotype was found a few times. The chain employs TRBV18 and TRBJ2-3; 8 positions agree with TRBD1. The CDR3 sequence is 15 residues long. From germline, CDR1 is KGHSH and CDR2 LQKENI. After removal of 6 bases from V and 2 bases from J, the junction contained 7 bases not matched to a gene. Here the CDR3 DNA reads TGTGCCAGCTCGAAGACAGGGGCGATCACAGATACGCAGTATTTT. Its protein product is CASSKTGAITDTQYF.

The chain recombines TRBV5-1 with TRBJ2-3; 10 nucleotides line up with TRBD1. Germline V gives CDR1 SGHRS, CDR2 YFSETQ. The length of the CDR3 is 16 residues. V was pared by 5 bases and J by 4 bases, with 10 bases of the junction left unmatched. The CDR3 loop reads CASSYRDRGRADTQYF. CDR3 nucleotides: TGCGCCAGCAGTTATAGAGACAGGGGGCGAGCAGATACGCAGTATTTT.

This clonotype turned up a few times. This sequence joins TRBV29-1 and TRBJ2-7, with a possible D match to TRBD1 (6 bases). V was pared by 4 bases and J by 7 bases, with 17 bases between. The CDR3 has 13 amino acids. In germline, CDR1 is SQVTM, CDR2 ANQGSEA. CDR3 residues: CSVALERQGEQYF. DNA of the CDR3: TGCAGCGTTGCATTGGAACGCCAGGGGGAGCAGTACTTC.

The rearrangement links TRBV5-1 to TRBJ2-5, with a tentative D call TRBD2 (5 bases). V was shortened by 0 bases and J by 5 bases, with 14 bases between the two germline ends. Germline V lookup: CDR1 SGHRS, CDR2 YFSETQ. CDR3 size: 15 residues. CDR3 sequence: CASSLDGNIGETQYF. CDR3 sequence (DNA): TGCGCCAGCAGCTTGGACGGGAATATTGGGGAGACCCAGTACTTC.

The chain carries TRBV11-2 and TRBJ2-1; the D gene is possibly TRBD1 (7 bases). Trimming removed 4 bases from V and 5 bases from J, with 30 bases in between. Per the germline V gene, CDR1 is SGHAT and CDR2 is FQNNGV. This CDR3 has 20 amino acids. The CDR3 sequence is CASSYYPPGQRVGGNNEQFF. CDR3 bases: TGTGCCAGCAGCTACTACCCTCCGGGACAGCGTGTCGGGGGAAACAATGAGCAGTTCTTC.

The rearrangement joins TRBV6-2 or TRBV6-3 to TRBJ1-1, with TRBD1 matching 8 bases. Unmatched junction bases numbered 14, after V lost 2 bases and J lost 0 bases. Per germline, CDR1 MNHEY and CDR2 SVGEGT. The CDR3 sequence is 19 residues long. CDR3 in amino acids: CASSYPRQGRNSMNTEAFF. CDR3 nucleotide sequence: TGTGCCAGCAGTTACCCCCGACAGGGGCGAAATTCGATGAACACTGAAGCTTTCTTT.

This clonotype appeared a few times. This chain links TRBV7-2 with TRBJ1-1; D uncertain. The germline V gene encodes CDR1 SGHTA and CDR2 FQGNSA. V lost 5 bases, J lost 1 base, and 14 bases lay in between. CDR3 length equals 15 residues. CDR3 nucleotides: TGTGCCAGCAGCAAAGGCGGGAGCCGGAACACTGAAGCTTTCTTT. It is translated as CASSKGGSRNTEAFF.

A few counts support this clonotype. The rearrangement uses TRBV2 and TRBJ2-1; the D gene is possibly TRBD1 (6 bases). V was trimmed by 1 base and J by 8 bases, leaving 12 bases between them. The germline CDR1 and CDR2 sequences are SNHLY and FYNNEI. This CDR3 contains 14 residues. Written as DNA, the CDR3 is TGTGCCAGCAGTGAAGATGGAAACAGGGATGAGCAGTTCTTC. The encoded protein is CASSEDGNRDEQFF.

V gene TRBV29-1 combines with J gene TRBJ2-1; D perhaps matches TRBD2 (6 bases). The CDR3 spans 13 residues. Germline V CDR1 and CDR2: SQVTM, ANQGSEA. The germline V and J ends were trimmed by 6 bases and 6 bases, with 15 bases remaining between them. The CDR3 loop is CSVPSGSVNEQFF. The CDR3 nucleotides read TGCAGCGTCCCCTCCGGGAGTGTCAATGAGCAGTTCTTC.

V usage is TRBV20-1 and J usage is TRBJ2-3; 7 bases map to TRBD2. Germline V gene lookup returns CDR1 DFQATT and CDR2 SNEGSKA (reference sequence). The CDR3 contains 12 residues. The J segment lost 7 bases and the V segment lost 3 bases, leaving 4 bases of the junction unmatched. CDR3 DNA: TGCAGTGCTAGTGGGAGGGGATATACGCAGTATTTT. Translated, it gives CSASGRGYTQYF.

In this sample, this clonotype turned up a few times. This sequence joins TRBV4-2 and TRBJ2-4, with TRBD2 matching 15 bases. The CDR3 runs 20 residues. Per germline, CDR1 LGHNA and CDR2 YNFKEQ. V trimming: 2 bases; J trimming: 2 bases; junction bases outside the gene matches: 10. CDR3: CASSQLRTSGRVSPKNIQYF. CDR3 nucleotide sequence: TGTGCCAGCAGCCAATTGCGGACTAGCGGGAGGGTCAGTCCCAAAAACATTCAGTACTTC.